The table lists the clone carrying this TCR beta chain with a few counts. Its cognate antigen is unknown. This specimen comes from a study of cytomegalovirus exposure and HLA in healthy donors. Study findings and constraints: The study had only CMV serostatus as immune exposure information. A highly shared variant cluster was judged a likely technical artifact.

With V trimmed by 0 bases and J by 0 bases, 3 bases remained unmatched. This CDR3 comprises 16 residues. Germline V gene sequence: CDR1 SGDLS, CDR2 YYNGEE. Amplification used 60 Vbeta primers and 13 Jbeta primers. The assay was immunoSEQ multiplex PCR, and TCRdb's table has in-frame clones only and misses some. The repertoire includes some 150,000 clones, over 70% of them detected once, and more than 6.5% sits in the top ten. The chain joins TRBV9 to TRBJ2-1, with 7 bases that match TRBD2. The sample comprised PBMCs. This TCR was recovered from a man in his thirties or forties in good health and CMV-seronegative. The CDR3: CASSVDGGSSYNEQFF. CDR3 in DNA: TGTGCCAGCAGCGTAGACGGCGGGAGCTCCTACAATGAGCAGTTCTTC.